The text below deals with one T cell receptor (beta chain). As to time point: pretreatment peripheral blood. Germline assignment: CDR1 DFQATT and CDR2 SNEGSKA (reference sequence). This CDR3 region has 11 residues. Trimming took off 3 bases at V and 5 bases at J, with 7 bases between the two ends. The data belong to a study of PD-L1 blockade in urothelial cancer. Across the study: Blood samples contained a median about 150,000 T cells.

Measured with immunoSEQ multiplex PCR; TCRdb has only the in-frame clones, and not every one. The sample has 65,000 to 80,000 clones, 90% seen once; the top ten hold 4.5%. The sequences come from PBMCs, collected around atezolizumab (anti-PD-L1) treatment. The sequence derives from a man between 65 and 85 years old with urothelial cancer. This chain uses TRBV20-1 with TRBJ2-5; no clear D. The CDR3 DNA follows: TGCAGTGCTAGTTTTCAGGAGACCCAGTACTTC. Translating gives CSASFQETQYF.